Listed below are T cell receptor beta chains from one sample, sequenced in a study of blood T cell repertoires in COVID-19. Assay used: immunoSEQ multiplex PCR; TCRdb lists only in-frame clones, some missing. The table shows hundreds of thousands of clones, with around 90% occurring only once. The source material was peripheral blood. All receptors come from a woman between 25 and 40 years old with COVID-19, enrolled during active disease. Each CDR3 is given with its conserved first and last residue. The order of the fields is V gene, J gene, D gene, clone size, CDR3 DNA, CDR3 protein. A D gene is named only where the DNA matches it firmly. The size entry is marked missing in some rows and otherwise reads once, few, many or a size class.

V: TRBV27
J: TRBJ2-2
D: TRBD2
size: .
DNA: TGTGCCATCCCGAGGGCTAGCGGTCGAAGGCTGTTTTTT
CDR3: CAIPRASGRRLFF

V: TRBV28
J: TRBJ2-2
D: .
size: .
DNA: TGTGCCAGCAGTTTATGGATAGGGGGCACCGGGGAGCTGTTTTTT
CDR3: CASSLWIGGTGELFF

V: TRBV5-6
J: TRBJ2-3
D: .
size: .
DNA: TGTGCCAGCAGCTTGGCTCCAGATACGCAGTATTTT
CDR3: CASSLAPDTQYF

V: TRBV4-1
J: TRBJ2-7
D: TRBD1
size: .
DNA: TGCGCCAGCAGCCAGGGGACAGGCTACGAGCAGTACTTC
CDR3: CASSQGTGYEQYF

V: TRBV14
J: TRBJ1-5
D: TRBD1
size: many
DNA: TGTGCCAGCAGCCCGGACGGACAGGGCCCTATCAGCCCCAGCATTTCCGCAGGGCCCCAGCATTTT
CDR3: CASSPDGQGPISPSISAGPQHF

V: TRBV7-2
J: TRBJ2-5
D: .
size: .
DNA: TGTGCCAGCAGCTTTGTCCCACTAGGGCCACAAGAGACCCAGTACTTC
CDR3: CASSFVPLGPQETQYF

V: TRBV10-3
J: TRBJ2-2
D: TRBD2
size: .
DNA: TGTGCCATCAGTGACACGGGACTAGCGGGGGGACTCGGGGAGCTGTTTTTT
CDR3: CAISDTGLAGGLGELFF

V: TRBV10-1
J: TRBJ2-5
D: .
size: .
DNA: TGCGCCACCGCGTTCCAAGAGACCCAGTACTTC
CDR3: CATAFQETQYF

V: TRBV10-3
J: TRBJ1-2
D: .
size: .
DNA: TGTGCCATCAGTGAATTAAGTGGGCAGGGTAATGGCTACACCTTC
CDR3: CAISELSGQGNGYTF

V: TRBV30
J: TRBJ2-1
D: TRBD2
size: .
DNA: TGTGCCTGGCGGACTAGCAGGAACAGCAATGAGCAGTTCTTC
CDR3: CAWRTSRNSNEQFF

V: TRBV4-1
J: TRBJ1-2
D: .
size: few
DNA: TGCGCCAGCAGCCCAGAATGGGGGGGCAGCTATGGCTACACCTTC
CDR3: CASSPEWGGSYGYTF

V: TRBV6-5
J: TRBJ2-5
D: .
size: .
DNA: TGTGCCAGCAGGAGGACAGCCGACCAAGAGACCCAGTACTTC
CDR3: CASRRTADQETQYF

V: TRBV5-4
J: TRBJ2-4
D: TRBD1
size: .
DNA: TGTGCCAGCAGCTTCCGGGACAGAGACATTCAGTACTTC
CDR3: CASSFRDRDIQYF

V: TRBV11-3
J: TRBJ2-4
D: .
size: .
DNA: TGTGCCAGCAGCTTAGGAGGTTCACTAGCCAAAAACATTCAGTACTTC
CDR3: CASSLGGSLAKNIQYF

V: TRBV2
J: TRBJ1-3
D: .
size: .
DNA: TGTGCCAGCAGCACGTCCTATTCTGGAAACACCATATATTTT
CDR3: CASSTSYSGNTIYF

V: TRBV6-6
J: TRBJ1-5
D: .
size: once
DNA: TGTGCCAGCAGTTACTCCGCCAGTAGCAATCAGCCCCAGCATTTT
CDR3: CASSYSASSNQPQHF

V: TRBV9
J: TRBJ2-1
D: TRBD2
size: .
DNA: TGTGCCAGCAGCGTAGGTGGAGCGGGGGGTGTCAATGAGCAGTTCTTC
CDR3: CASSVGGAGGVNEQFF

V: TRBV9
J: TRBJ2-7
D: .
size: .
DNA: TGTGCCAGCAGCGTATGGGCGGGGTTCTCCTACGAGCAGTACTTC
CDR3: CASSVWAGFSYEQYF

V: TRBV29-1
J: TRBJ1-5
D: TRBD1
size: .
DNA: TGCAGCGTTGGATTTGGGACAGAGGATCAGCCCCAGCATTTT
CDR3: CSVGFGTEDQPQHF

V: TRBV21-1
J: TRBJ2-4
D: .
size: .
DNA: TGTGCCAGCTGCGGGTACATTCAGTACTTC
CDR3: CASCGYIQYF

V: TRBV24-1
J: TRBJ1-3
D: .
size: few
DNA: TGTGCCACCCCGTCTGGAAACACCATATATTTT
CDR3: CATPSGNTIYF

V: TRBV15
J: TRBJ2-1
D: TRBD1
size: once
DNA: TGTGCCACCAGCAAGACAGGGCTGTACAATGAGCAGTTCTTC
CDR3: CATSKTGLYNEQFF

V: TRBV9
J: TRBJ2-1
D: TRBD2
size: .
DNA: TGTGCCAGCAGCGTAGGGGACGGGAGGGCCTCGGGAGTTGAGCAGTTCTTC
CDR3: CASSVGDGRASGVEQFF

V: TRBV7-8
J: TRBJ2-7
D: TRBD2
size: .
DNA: TGTGCCAGCAGCGCGCCCTACGGCGGGGGCTCCTACGAGCAGTACTTC
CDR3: CASSAPYGGGSYEQYF

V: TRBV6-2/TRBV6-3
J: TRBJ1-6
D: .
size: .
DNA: TGTGCCAGCAGTTACCCTTCTTCGGGGGTAAATTCACCCCTCCACTTT
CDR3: CASSYPSSGVNSPLHF

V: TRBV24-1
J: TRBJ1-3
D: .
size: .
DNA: TGTGCCACCACATCGGACATAAGGGCCGGAAACACCATATATTTT
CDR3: CATTSDIRAGNTIYF

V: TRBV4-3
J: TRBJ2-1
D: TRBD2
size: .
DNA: TGCGCCAGCAGGGACTTAGCGGGAGATAACAATGAGCAGTTCTTC
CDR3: CASRDLAGDNNEQFF

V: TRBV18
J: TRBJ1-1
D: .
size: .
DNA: TGTGCCAGCTCAGCCTCGGAAGGGGGGGGAGCTTTCTTT
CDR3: CASSASEGGGAFF

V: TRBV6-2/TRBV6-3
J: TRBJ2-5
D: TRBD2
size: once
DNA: TGTGCCAGCAGGCCTCTAGCGGAAGGACAAGAGACCCAGTACTTC
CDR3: CASRPLAEGQETQYF

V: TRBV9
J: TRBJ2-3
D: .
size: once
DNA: TGTGCCAGCAGTATAGCGCAAATCACAGATACGCAGTATTTT
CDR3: CASSIAQITDTQYF

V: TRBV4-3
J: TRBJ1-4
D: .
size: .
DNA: TGCGCCAGCAAAGCTGTATCAGGGGACCCTAATGAAAAACTGTTTTTT
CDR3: CASKAVSGDPNEKLFF

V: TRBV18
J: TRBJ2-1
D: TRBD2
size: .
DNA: TGTGCCAGCTCGATACTAGCGCGGGACTATATCGGCTCCTACAATGAGCAGTTCTTC
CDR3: CASSILARDYIGSYNEQFF

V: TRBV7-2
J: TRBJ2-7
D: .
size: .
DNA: TGTGCCAGCAGCTTAAACAGGGTCGACGAGCAGTACTTC
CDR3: CASSLNRVDEQYF

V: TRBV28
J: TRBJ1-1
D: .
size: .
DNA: TGTGCCAGCAGTTTATTCCACAGAAACACTGAAGCTTTCTTT
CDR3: CASSLFHRNTEAFF

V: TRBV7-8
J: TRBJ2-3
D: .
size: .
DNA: TGTGCCAGCAGCTTATCCCGTTGGAGGTCAAAAGCAGATACGCAGTATTTT
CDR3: CASSLSRWRSKADTQYF

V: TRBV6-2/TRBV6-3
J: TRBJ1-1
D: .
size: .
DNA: TGTGCCAGCAGCCCCCTAGCGGGGGGCAGGACTGAAGCTTTCTTT
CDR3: CASSPLAGGRTEAFF

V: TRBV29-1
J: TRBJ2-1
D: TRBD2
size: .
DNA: TGCAGCGTCTCAGAGACTAGCGGGAGCCAGAAGCAGTTCTTC
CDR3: CSVSETSGSQKQFF

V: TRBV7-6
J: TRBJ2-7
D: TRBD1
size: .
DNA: TGTGCCAGCAGCCCTCGGACAGGGGGATTCTACGAGCAGTACTTC
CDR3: CASSPRTGGFYEQYF

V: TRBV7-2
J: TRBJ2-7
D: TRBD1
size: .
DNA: TGTGCCAGCAGCTTAGCAGGGGGCGCCTACGAGCAGTACTTC
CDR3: CASSLAGGAYEQYF

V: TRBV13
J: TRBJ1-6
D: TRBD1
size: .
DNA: TGTGCCAGCAGCTCAGGGGGCAGAAATTCACCCCTCCACTTT
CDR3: CASSSGGRNSPLHF

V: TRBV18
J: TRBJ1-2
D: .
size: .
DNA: TGTGCCAGCTCACAGTGGGAGGGGAACTATGGCTACACCTTC
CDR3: CASSQWEGNYGYTF

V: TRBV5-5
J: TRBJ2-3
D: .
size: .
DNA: TGTGCCAGCAGCCGGACATCCGGAATGGATACGCAGTATTTT
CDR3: CASSRTSGMDTQYF

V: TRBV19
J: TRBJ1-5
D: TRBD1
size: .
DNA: TGTGCCAGTAGTGTAGGGACAGGGTACAATCAGCCCCAGCATTTT
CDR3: CASSVGTGYNQPQHF

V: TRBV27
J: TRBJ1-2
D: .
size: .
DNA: TGTGCCAGCAGTCCATACGGGAAAAACTATGGCTACACCTTC
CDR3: CASSPYGKNYGYTF

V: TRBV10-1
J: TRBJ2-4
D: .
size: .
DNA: TGCGCCAGCAGTGATCATAGGGGCTGGCAGTACTTC
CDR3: CASSDHRGWQYF

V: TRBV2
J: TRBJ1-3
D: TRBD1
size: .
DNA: TGTGCCACAGGTGCGACAGGGAGCTCTGGAAACACCATATATTTT
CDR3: CATGATGSSGNTIYF

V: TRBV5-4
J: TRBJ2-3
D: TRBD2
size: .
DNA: TGTGCCAGCAGCTTGGCTGTACTAGCGGGGGTCACAGATACGCAGTATTTT
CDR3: CASSLAVLAGVTDTQYF

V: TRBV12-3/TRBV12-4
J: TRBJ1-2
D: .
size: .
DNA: TGTGCCAGCAGTTTTGGGGGCAAGAATCGAGTCACCTTC
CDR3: CASSFGGKNRVTF